Listed below are T cell receptor beta chains from one sample, sequenced in a study of blood T cell repertoires in COVID-19. The data were produced by immunoSEQ multiplex PCR, yet TCRdb's version contains in-frame clones alone and is incomplete. The sample includes about 240,000 clones, approximately 83% of them seen just once. Sequencing was performed on PBMCs or T cells enriched from blood (not recorded which). The receptor source for this set is a woman in her thirties or forties who had been exposed to COVID-19. CDR3s include the opening cysteine and the closing phenylalanine or tryptophan. The D gene is left open where the match is weak. Clone size is not always given. Where it is, it says once, few, many or a class for expanded clones.

clone_size: -; d_call: -; j_call: TRBJ1-5; v_call: TRBV6-5; cdr3_nt: TGTGCCAGCAGTTTGGACAAAAATCAGCCCCAGCATTTT; cdr3_aa: CASSLDKNQPQHF
clone_size: -; d_call: -; j_call: TRBJ2-4; v_call: TRBV27; cdr3_nt: TGTGCCAGCAGTTTGTTGGCGGGCAAAAACATTCAGTACTTC; cdr3_aa: CASSLLAGKNIQYF
clone_size: few; d_call: TRBD2; j_call: TRBJ2-1; v_call: TRBV5-1; cdr3_nt: TGCGCCAGCAGCTTGAGCGGGGGGGTATACAATGAGCAGTTCTTC; cdr3_aa: CASSLSGGVYNEQFF
clone_size: -; d_call: TRBD1; j_call: TRBJ1-6; v_call: TRBV6-2/TRBV6-3; cdr3_nt: TGTGCCAGCAGCCGTACCGGGACAGCAATGGACTCACCCCTCCACTTT; cdr3_aa: CASSRTGTAMDSPLHF
clone_size: -; d_call: TRBD2; j_call: TRBJ2-2; v_call: TRBV11-2; cdr3_nt: TGTGCCAGCAGCTTGGTCCCCCTAGCGGGGGGGTTCGGGGAGCTGTTTTTT; cdr3_aa: CASSLVPLAGGFGELFF
clone_size: -; d_call: TRBD1; j_call: TRBJ2-7; v_call: TRBV11-2; cdr3_nt: TGTGCCAGCAGCCGCGACAGGGGTTTCTACGAGCAGTACTTC; cdr3_aa: CASSRDRGFYEQYF
clone_size: -; d_call: -; j_call: TRBJ2-7; v_call: TRBV19; cdr3_nt: TGTGCCAGTAGCATGGCACAGGCCGGCTCCTACGAGCAGTACTTC; cdr3_aa: CASSMAQAGSYEQYF
clone_size: -; d_call: -; j_call: TRBJ2-7; v_call: TRBV6-5; cdr3_nt: TGTGCCAGCAGGATACAGGGTTTAACCTACGAGCAGTACTTC; cdr3_aa: CASRIQGLTYEQYF
clone_size: -; d_call: TRBD1; j_call: TRBJ1-4; v_call: TRBV5-1; cdr3_nt: TGCGCTTGTGGGACAGGGGAGACTAATGAAAAACTGTTTTTT; cdr3_aa: CACGTGETNEKLFF
clone_size: -; d_call: TRBD1; j_call: TRBJ1-5; v_call: TRBV7-2; cdr3_nt: TGTGCCAGCAGCCCCGGACAGGGAAGCCATCAGCCCCAGCATTTT; cdr3_aa: CASSPGQGSHQPQHF
clone_size: few; d_call: -; j_call: TRBJ1-2; v_call: TRBV19; cdr3_nt: TGTGCCAGTAGTATAACTGACTATGGCTACACCTTC; cdr3_aa: CASSITDYGYTF
clone_size: few; d_call: TRBD1; j_call: TRBJ1-1; v_call: TRBV6-5; cdr3_nt: TGTGCCAGCAGCCCACAGGGGGACACTGAAGCTTTCTTT; cdr3_aa: CASSPQGDTEAFF
clone_size: -; d_call: -; j_call: TRBJ1-4; v_call: TRBV7-9; cdr3_nt: TGTGCCAGCAGCTCAGGGGCAACTAATGAAAAACTGTTTTTT; cdr3_aa: CASSSGATNEKLFF
clone_size: -; d_call: TRBD2; j_call: TRBJ2-2; v_call: TRBV5-4; cdr3_nt: TGTGCCAGCAGCTTGATAGCGGGGGTTAACACCGGGGAGCTGTTTTTT; cdr3_aa: CASSLIAGVNTGELFF
clone_size: -; d_call: -; j_call: TRBJ2-2; v_call: TRBV5-6; cdr3_nt: TGTGCCAGCAGCCCCCCGGACAGGAACACCGGGGAGCTGTTTTTT; cdr3_aa: CASSPPDRNTGELFF
clone_size: -; d_call: TRBD1; j_call: TRBJ1-1; v_call: TRBV5-6; cdr3_nt: TGTGCCAGCAGCCCTAGGACAGGTTACACTGAAGCTTTCTTT; cdr3_aa: CASSPRTGYTEAFF
clone_size: -; d_call: -; j_call: TRBJ1-1; v_call: TRBV18; cdr3_nt: TGTGCCAGCTCACCACGCAGGGCGGTAGGGAACACTGAAGCTTTCTTT; cdr3_aa: CASSPRRAVGNTEAFF
clone_size: once; d_call: TRBD1; j_call: TRBJ1-2; v_call: TRBV7-2; cdr3_nt: TGTGCCAGCAGCCCAAGCCTGGCAGGGGGCTTTGGCTACACCTTC; cdr3_aa: CASSPSLAGGFGYTF
clone_size: -; d_call: TRBD1; j_call: TRBJ1-2; v_call: TRBV12-3/TRBV12-4; cdr3_nt: TGTGCCACCTTGGGACAGAACTATGGCTACACCTTC; cdr3_aa: CATLGQNYGYTF
clone_size: once; d_call: -; j_call: TRBJ1-1; v_call: TRBV6-1; cdr3_nt: TGTGCCAGCAGTGAATTAACTGAAGCTTTCTTT; cdr3_aa: CASSELTEAFF
clone_size: once; d_call: -; j_call: TRBJ1-1; v_call: TRBV6-5; cdr3_nt: TGTGCCATCGAGAAGAAGGACTTGAACACTGAAGCTTTCTTT; cdr3_aa: CAIEKKDLNTEAFF
clone_size: -; d_call: TRBD1; j_call: TRBJ1-4; v_call: TRBV19; cdr3_nt: TGTGCCAGCAACCCTCAGGGAGGGACAGGGAATGAAAAACTGTTTTTT; cdr3_aa: CASNPQGGTGNEKLFF
clone_size: -; d_call: TRBD2; j_call: TRBJ2-1; v_call: TRBV5-1; cdr3_nt: TGCGCCAGCAGGTCGACTAGCGGGGGCAATGAGCAGTTCTTC; cdr3_aa: CASRSTSGGNEQFF
clone_size: once; d_call: -; j_call: TRBJ2-1; v_call: TRBV7-2; cdr3_nt: TGTGCCAGCAGCCCAACCCGGGACAATGAGCAGTTCTTC; cdr3_aa: CASSPTRDNEQFF
clone_size: -; d_call: -; j_call: TRBJ1-1; v_call: TRBV18; cdr3_nt: TGTGCCAGCTCACCACTCCAGGGGTTGAACACTGAAGCTTTCTTT; cdr3_aa: CASSPLQGLNTEAFF
clone_size: -; d_call: TRBD2; j_call: TRBJ2-1; v_call: TRBV4-1; cdr3_nt: TGCGCCAGCAGTTCTATAGCGGGGATACCCGATGGGGAGCAGTTCTTC; cdr3_aa: CASSSIAGIPDGEQFF
clone_size: -; d_call: -; j_call: TRBJ2-2; v_call: TRBV18; cdr3_nt: TGTGCCAGCTCACCAGGACAGTTTCTCGGGGAGCTGTTTTTT; cdr3_aa: CASSPGQFLGELFF
clone_size: -; d_call: TRBD1; j_call: TRBJ1-5; v_call: TRBV19; cdr3_nt: TGTGCCAGTAGGACACATCAGGGGGCTGGGAATCAGCCCCAGCATTTT; cdr3_aa: CASRTHQGAGNQPQHF
clone_size: -; d_call: -; j_call: TRBJ1-2; v_call: TRBV28; cdr3_nt: TGTGCCAGCAGTCCTCCCCTGGGGGGAAGGGACTATCGCGGCTACACCTTC; cdr3_aa: CASSPPLGGRDYRGYTF
clone_size: -; d_call: -; j_call: TRBJ1-4; v_call: TRBV7-8; cdr3_nt: TGTGCCAGCAGCCTTCACAGGGACGGGGTATGGGAAAAACTGTTTTTT; cdr3_aa: CASSLHRDGVWEKLFF
clone_size: -; d_call: TRBD1; j_call: TRBJ2-1; v_call: TRBV7-8; cdr3_nt: TGTGCCAGCAGTCTAGAATCCGGGACAGGGGGCTACAATGAGCAGTTCTTC; cdr3_aa: CASSLESGTGGYNEQFF
clone_size: -; d_call: -; j_call: TRBJ1-2; v_call: TRBV12-3/TRBV12-4; cdr3_nt: TGTGCCAGCAGCGCCAGGGTCTCTGGCTACACCTTC; cdr3_aa: CASSARVSGYTF
clone_size: once; d_call: -; j_call: TRBJ1-3; v_call: TRBV29-1; cdr3_nt: TGCAGCGTTGACGGGGGTTCAGGAAACACCATATATTTT; cdr3_aa: CSVDGGSGNTIYF
clone_size: -; d_call: -; j_call: TRBJ2-3; v_call: TRBV4-3; cdr3_nt: TGCGCCAGCAGCCCTTCCGGGGTGGGCACAGATACGCAGTATTTT; cdr3_aa: CASSPSGVGTDTQYF
clone_size: -; d_call: -; j_call: TRBJ1-6; v_call: TRBV27; cdr3_nt: TGTGCCAGCAGTTTTACAGTATCCTCAAGTAATTCACCCCTCCACTTT; cdr3_aa: CASSFTVSSSNSPLHF
clone_size: -; d_call: TRBD1; j_call: TRBJ1-1; v_call: TRBV13; cdr3_nt: TGTGCCAGCAGCTTAGCAGGGCAGGGGGTGACTGAAGCTTTCTTT; cdr3_aa: CASSLAGQGVTEAFF
clone_size: -; d_call: -; j_call: TRBJ1-1; v_call: TRBV21-1; cdr3_nt: TGTGCCAGCAGCAAAGCCAGGACTTGGAAAGGGAACACTGAAGCTTTCTTT; cdr3_aa: CASSKARTWKGNTEAFF
clone_size: -; d_call: TRBD2; j_call: TRBJ2-1; v_call: TRBV18; cdr3_nt: TGTGCCAGCTCACCACCTAGGGCTAGCGGGTCGTACAATGAGCAGTTCTTC; cdr3_aa: CASSPPRASGSYNEQFF
clone_size: few; d_call: -; j_call: TRBJ1-1; v_call: TRBV7-6; cdr3_nt: TGTGCCAGCAGCTTAGACCCGGCGGGGCGGAACACTGAAGCTTTCTTT; cdr3_aa: CASSLDPAGRNTEAFF
clone_size: -; d_call: -; j_call: TRBJ1-4; v_call: TRBV4-1; cdr3_nt: TGCGCCAGCAGCCCCCCGAGGGCAACTAATGAAAAACTGTTTTTT; cdr3_aa: CASSPPRATNEKLFF
clone_size: once; d_call: TRBD1; j_call: TRBJ1-4; v_call: TRBV29-1; cdr3_nt: TGCAGCGCCGGTTCCGGGACAGGCTATGAAAAACTGTTTTTT; cdr3_aa: CSAGSGTGYEKLFF
clone_size: -; d_call: TRBD2; j_call: TRBJ2-1; v_call: TRBV5-1; cdr3_nt: TGCGCCAGCAGCTTGTCTATTAGCGGGGGGGCTAATGAGCAGTTCTTC; cdr3_aa: CASSLSISGGANEQFF
clone_size: -; d_call: -; j_call: TRBJ1-3; v_call: TRBV4-1; cdr3_nt: TGCGCCAGCAGCCAAGGGCACTCTGGAAACACCATATATTTT; cdr3_aa: CASSQGHSGNTIYF
clone_size: -; d_call: -; j_call: TRBJ1-1; v_call: TRBV6-5; cdr3_nt: TGTGCCAGCATCCGGGAATGGGACACTGAAGCTTTCTTT; cdr3_aa: CASIREWDTEAFF
clone_size: -; d_call: -; j_call: TRBJ1-4; v_call: TRBV2; cdr3_nt: TGTGCCAGCAGTGGGTACGCCCTCGATGGCGAAAAACTGTTTTTT; cdr3_aa: CASSGYALDGEKLFF
clone_size: -; d_call: TRBD1; j_call: TRBJ1-1; v_call: TRBV7-3; cdr3_nt: TGTGCCAGCAGTTCGACCGGGACAGGGTTTACTGAAGCTTTCTTT; cdr3_aa: CASSSTGTGFTEAFF
clone_size: -; d_call: -; j_call: TRBJ2-5; v_call: TRBV11-2; cdr3_nt: TGTGCCAGCAGCTTACAAGGACAGAACCAAGAGACCCAGTACTTC; cdr3_aa: CASSLQGQNQETQYF
clone_size: -; d_call: -; j_call: TRBJ1-1; v_call: TRBV5-1; cdr3_nt: TGCGCCAGCAGCTCGCGACATTCGAGTGTCACTGAAGCTTTCTTT; cdr3_aa: CASSSRHSSVTEAFF
clone_size: -; d_call: -; j_call: TRBJ1-4; v_call: TRBV7-8; cdr3_nt: TGTGCCAGCAGGGCCCAGGGTCTGGCTAATGAAAAACTGTTTTTT; cdr3_aa: CASRAQGLANEKLFF
clone_size: -; d_call: -; j_call: TRBJ2-1; v_call: TRBV5-4; cdr3_nt: TGTGCCAGCAGCTTGGCAGCGACTAGGCCAGCTGAGCAGTTCTTC; cdr3_aa: CASSLAATRPAEQFF
clone_size: few; d_call: -; j_call: TRBJ1-6; v_call: TRBV7-8; cdr3_nt: TGTGCCAGCAGCTTACCCACAGCCGGGGATTCACCCCTCCACTTT; cdr3_aa: CASSLPTAGDSPLHF
clone_size: -; d_call: TRBD1; j_call: TRBJ2-7; v_call: TRBV4-2; cdr3_nt: TGTGCCAGCAGCCTGGGGACAGGGGGGGTTTACGAGCAGTACTTC; cdr3_aa: CASSLGTGGVYEQYF
clone_size: once; d_call: -; j_call: TRBJ1-4; v_call: TRBV28; cdr3_nt: TGTGCCAGCAGTTTTTCTGCGGCACCCTGGGAGAGGCGTGAAAAACTGTTTTTT; cdr3_aa: CASSFSAAPWERREKLFF
clone_size: -; d_call: -; j_call: TRBJ2-2; v_call: TRBV9; cdr3_nt: TGTGCCAGCAGCAGACAATTCGGGGAGCTGTTTTTT; cdr3_aa: CASSRQFGELFF
clone_size: -; d_call: TRBD1; j_call: TRBJ2-3; v_call: TRBV29-1; cdr3_nt: TGCAGCGCCGAGGACAGGTTCACAGATACGCAGTATTTT; cdr3_aa: CSAEDRFTDTQYF